This section outlines one T cell receptor beta chain sequence together with its context. The PCR made use of 60 Vbeta and 13 Jbeta primers. TCRdb's table, derived via immunoSEQ multiplex PCR, lists solely in-frame clones and lacks some. Its listing shows some 28,000 clones. The data were taken from a study of cytomegalovirus exposure and HLA in healthy donors. This CDR3 contains 14 residues. Per the germline V gene, CDR1 is SGDLS and CDR2 is YYNGEE. With 2 bases removed from V and 8 bases from J, the gap between germline ends came to 13 bases. The sequence was obtained from a man aged 30 to 45 in good health and CMV-seronegative. The rearrangement links TRBV9 to TRBJ1-4; no clear D gene. Input material: PBMCs. As DNA, the CDR3 is TGTGCCAGCAGCGTCTCCGGGGTCGGGGAAAAACTGTTTTTT. Protein product: CASSVSGVGEKLFF.